This TCR beta chain was recorded in a study of cytomegalovirus exposure and HLA in healthy donors. The V end was cut by 2 bases, the J end by 3 bases, with 8 bases between. The CDR3 is 13 residues long. Germline V lookup: CDR1 MDHEN, CDR2 SYDVKM. PCR amplification relied on 60 Vbeta primers (plus 13 Jbeta primers). TCRdb keeps only in-frame clones here, not all; method: immunoSEQ multiplex PCR. The data show about 200,000 clones, about 88% seen once. The sequenced sample consisted of PBMCs. This chain connects TRBV28 to TRBJ2-7; D call uncertain. This receptor was identified in a woman aged 25-40 years in good health and CMV-seronegative. The CDR3 sequence is CASSLGLDYEQYF. CDR3 sequence (DNA): TGTGCCAGCAGTTTAGGGCTGGACTACGAGCAGTACTTC. The variable domain in full, completed from reference TRBV28 and TRBJ2-7, reads DVKVTQSSRYLVKRTGEKVFLECVQDMDHENMFWYRQDPGLGLRLIYFSYDVKMKEKGDIPEGYSVSREKKERFSLILESASTNQTSMYLCASSLGLDYEQYFGPGTRLTVT.